Shown below are 19 T cell receptor beta chains from a single sample sequenced in a study of glioma-infiltrating T cells after dendritic cell vaccination. Assay: immunoSEQ multiplex PCR; the TCRdb copy retains only in-frame clones and omits some. This table holds more than 100,000 clones, roughly 80% found once. The sample consisted of blood, taken before dendritic cell vaccination. The receptors were sampled from a human donor with glioblastoma.

In its sample, this clone was seen once. The chain links TRBV5-1 to TRBJ2-3; 7 positions agree with TRBD1. The CDR3 runs to 15 residues. With V trimmed by 0 bases and J by 1 base, 2 bases remained unmatched. The germline gives CDR1 SGHRS, CDR2 YFSETQ. The CDR3 DNA is TGCGCCAGCAGCTTGGAGGGGGCGGGCACAGATACGCAGTATTTT. It encodes CASSLEGAGTDTQYF.

The V and J genes are TRBV9 and TRBJ1-1; 8 positions match TRBD1. CDR1 is SGDLS, CDR2 YYNGEE, per germline. The ends lost 4 bases at V and 3 bases at J; junction bases unmatched: 8. The CDR3 loop spans 15 amino acids. The CDR3 DNA follows: TGTGCCAGCAGCCCCTGGACAGGGCGGGACACTGAAGCTTTCTTT. Protein product: CASSPWTGRDTEAFF.

The chain carries TRBV5-1 and TRBJ2-3; 8 bases are a match to TRBD2. With 0 bases clipped from V and 6 bases from J, the junction kept 3 bases outside the gene matches. This CDR3 is 14 amino acids long. In germline, CDR1 is SGHRS, CDR2 YFSETQ. CDR3: CASSLAGGVDTQYF. DNA of the CDR3: TGCGCCAGCAGCTTGGCGGGGGGGGTTGATACGCAGTATTTT.

The V and J genes are TRBV11-3 and TRBJ1-1; 7 bases map to TRBD1. CDR3 length equals 18 residues. Germline CDR1 reads SGHNT; CDR2 reads YENEEA. V gave up 1 base and J gave up 4 bases; unmatched junction bases: 15. The CDR3 DNA reads as TGTGCCAGCAGCTTAGTTATGAGGGTTGAAGGGGGCTTCACTGAAGCTTTCTTT. Translation: CASSLVMRVEGGFTEAFF.

V and J are TRBV7-6 and TRBJ1-2; 9 nucleotides match TRBD1. The CDR3 runs to 16 residues. The J segment lost 8 bases and the V segment lost 3 bases, leaving 13 bases of the junction unmatched. CDR1 is SGHVS and CDR2 is FNYEAQ in the germline V gene. The CDR3 DNA sequence: TGTGCCAGCAGCTTGGGCGTCCCGGGACAGGGTGAAGGCTACACCTTC. Its translation is CASSLGVPGQGEGYTF.

This chain connects TRBV27 to TRBJ2-6, with D possibly matching TRBD2 (5 bases). The germline V and J ends were trimmed by 3 bases and 0 bases, with 9 bases remaining between them. Germline lookup yields CDR1 MNHEY and CDR2 SMNVEV (reference sequence). The CDR3 is made up of 16 amino acids. The CDR3 here is CASSLDWDSGANVLTF. The CDR3 coding sequence is TGTGCCAGCAGTTTGGACTGGGACTCTGGGGCCAACGTCCTGACTTTC.

V and J are TRBV18 and TRBJ2-2; possibly TRBD1 for D (5 bases). The V end was cut by 3 bases, the J end by 1 base, with 12 bases between. The germline gives CDR1 KGHSH, CDR2 LQKENI. This CDR3 contains 16 residues. Here the CDR3 DNA reads TGTGCCAGCTCACCCGATTGGCAGGGGAACACCGGGGAGCTGTTTTTT. It specifies CASSPDWQGNTGELFF.

This chain joins TRBV5-5 and TRBJ2-7; D may be TRBD1 (5 bases). Germline V gene sequence: CDR1 SGHKS, CDR2 YYEKEE (reference sequence). V dropped 7 bases and J dropped 0 bases, with 20 bases sitting between them. The CDR3 loop spans 16 amino acids. CDR3 sequence: CASAPYGARTSYEQYF. The DNA of the CDR3 is TGTGCCAGCGCGCCCTATGGGGCGCGAACCTCCTACGAGCAGTACTTC.

CDR3 sequence reads: CASSPDSSSHSPLHF. The CDR3 region has the DNA TGTGCCAGCTCACCAGACAGTTCCTCGCATTCACCCCTCCACTTT. The J gene is TRBJ1-6, the V gene TRBV18, with D tentatively TRBD1 (5 bases). The CDR3 sequence is 15 residues long. Trimming took off 2 bases at V and 8 bases at J, with 13 bases between the two ends. From germline, CDR1 is KGHSH and CDR2 LQKENI.

This chain connects TRBV7-3 to TRBJ2-1, with D maybe TRBD1 (5 bases). The length of the CDR3 is 13 residues. From germline, CDR1 is SGHTA and CDR2 FQGTGA. Deletions cut 3 bases from V and 4 bases from J, with 7 bases between. In DNA form, the CDR3 reads TGTGCCAGCAGCTTCACAGGTTACAATGAGCAGTTCTTC. This encodes CASSFTGYNEQFF. The variable domain in full, completed from reference TRBV7-3 and TRBJ2-1, reads GAGVSQTPSNKVTEKGKYVELRCDPISGHTALYWYRQSLGQGPEFLIYFQGTGAADDSGLPNDRFFAVRPEGSVSTLKIQRTERGDSAVYLCASSFTGYNEQFFGPGTRLTVL.

This clone was counted between two and nine times. At one end, the junction sequence differs from germline, possibly due to a read error. J is TRBJ2-5 and V is TRBV30; the D gene is possibly TRBD2 (5 bases). Germline V gives CDR1 GTSNPN, CDR2 SVGIG (reference sequence). There are 12 residues in the CDR3. The CDR3 here is CAWSVLEAGQDF. As DNA, the CDR3 is TGTGCCTGGAGTGTACTGGAGGCAGGCCAAGACTTC.

This chain links TRBV5-1 with TRBJ2-1; 10 bases agree with TRBD2. V trimming: 2 bases; J trimming: 6 bases; junction bases outside the gene matches: 5. Germline CDR1 and CDR2: SGHRS and YFSETQ. The length of the CDR3 is 15 residues. The CDR3 spells CASSFLSGGANEQFF. CDR3 nucleotide sequence: TGCGCCAGCAGCTTTCTGAGCGGGGGGGCCAATGAGCAGTTCTTC. Variable domain in full (rest from reference TRBV5-1 and TRBJ2-1): KAGVTQTPRYLIKTRGQQVTLSCSPISGHRSVSWYQQTPGQGLQFLFEYFSETQRNKGNFPGRFSGRQFSNSRSEMNVSTLELGDSALYLCASSFLSGGANEQFFGPGTRLTVL.

This chain links TRBV7-8 with TRBJ1-5, with TRBD1 matching over 9 bases. Germline V CDR1 and CDR2: SGHVS, FQNEAQ. V trimming: 3 bases; J trimming: 4 bases; junction bases outside the gene matches: 7. This CDR3 contains 16 residues. The CDR3 reads CASSFRQGEGNQPQHF. The CDR3 DNA sequence: TGTGCCAGCAGCTTCCGACAGGGGGAGGGGAATCAGCCCCAGCATTTT.

V usage is TRBV7-2 and J usage is TRBJ1-2; 7 bases fit TRBD1. Germline values: CDR1 SGHTA, CDR2 FQGNSA. V lost 1 base and J lost 2; bases outside the gene matches: 7. The CDR3 extends over 16 amino acids. The DNA of the CDR3 is TGTGCCAGCAGCTTAGTTGTGACAGGGCCGAACTATGGCTACACCTTC. It specifies CASSLVVTGPNYGYTF.

The rearrangement links TRBV15 to TRBJ1-5; possible D gene TRBD1, 5 bases. CDR1 is LNHNV and CDR2 is YYDKDF in the germline V gene (reference sequence). Trimming took 1 base from V and 3 from J, leaving 10 bases between them. The CDR3 is made up of 15 amino acids. The CDR3 is CATSRAGGFNQPQHF. CDR3 nucleotide sequence: TGTGCCACCAGCAGAGCTGGGGGGTTCAATCAGCCCCAGCATTTT.

The CDR3 sequence: CASSRGTGTTRVNGSYGYTF. CDR3 sequence (DNA): TGTGCCAGTAGTAGGGGGACCGGGACAACCAGGGTCAATGGAAGTTATGGCTACACCTTC. V gene TRBV19 combines with J gene TRBJ1-2; maybe TRBD1 (6 bases). The V end lost 4 bases, the J end lost 5 bases, and 32 bases lay between the germline ends. Germline CDR1 is LNHDA and CDR2 is SQIVND (reference sequence). This CDR3 comprises 20 residues.

J is TRBJ1-6 and V is TRBV6-1; 9 bases fit TRBD1. The CDR3 contains 14 residues. With 11 bases clipped from V and 5 bases from J, the junction kept 7 bases outside the gene matches. Germline V CDR1 and CDR2: MNHNS, SASEGT. The CDR3 here is CAGTGTGNNSPLHF. The CDR3 bases are TGTGCCGGTACCGGGACAGGGAATAATTCACCCCTCCACTTT.

Here the CDR3 DNA reads TGTGCCAGTAGTACAACAGGGGGAGTAATCTACGAGCAGTACTTC. Translated, it gives CASSTTGGVIYEQYF. V usage is TRBV19 and J usage is TRBJ2-7, with 8 bases matching TRBD1. Germline V gene lookup returns CDR1 LNHDA and CDR2 SQIVND (reference sequence). This CDR3 has 15 residues. V was clipped by 4 bases and J by 3 bases; unmatched bases: 8.

This chain joins TRBV5-4 and TRBJ2-2; D is unresolved. This CDR3 comprises 15 residues. Germline-derived CDR1 and CDR2 are SGHNT and YYREEE (reference sequence). V lost 0 bases to trimming and J lost 5 bases, with 11 bases between them. The DNA for the CDR3 is TGTGCCAGCAGCTTGGACGCACAGTCGACCGGGGAGCTGTTTTTT. Protein sequence: CASSLDAQSTGELFF.